The source of this T cell receptor (beta chain) is a study of PD-L1 blockade in urothelial cancer. For the study at large: As for prior chemotherapy regimens, patients had received 0 to 3. Median T cell yield per blood sample was about 150,000 cells.

This CDR3 region has 14 residues. J gave up 3 bases and V 0 bases, and 3 bases lay outside the gene matches. Per the germline V gene, CDR1 is SGHDT and CDR2 is YYEEEE. As for time point: pretreatment peripheral blood. Here immunoSEQ multiplex PCR was the method, and the copy in TCRdb shows in-frame clones only, minus some. The data contain 48,000 or so clones, roughly 85% of them singletons. The sequence was obtained from a woman between 55 and 75 years old with urothelial cancer. V gene TRBV5-6 combines with J gene TRBJ2-7; 7 nucleotides line up with TRBD1. Sequencing used PBMCs, obtained around atezolizumab (anti-PD-L1) treatment. CDR3 sequence (DNA): TGTGCCAGCAGCTTGGGCCAGGGGGACTACGAGCAGTACTTC. Its protein is CASSLGQGDYEQYF.